This T cell receptor (beta chain) was observed in a study of T cells in Graves' hyperthyroidism and ophthalmopathy. General study results and limits: Most thyroid clonotypes expanded above 0.001 appeared in blood too.

The germline CDR1 and CDR2 sequences are MNHEY and SMNVEV (reference sequence). This CDR3 is 14 amino acids long. V lost 3 bases to trimming and J lost 5 bases; unmatched junction nucleotides: 5. Stable Graves' hyperthyroidism denoted no ophthalmopathy progression over 18 months. In patients aged 18 to 65, hyperthyroidism was newly diagnosed, with duration under 2 months. The source of the PBMCs was roughly 10 ml of fresh peripheral blood. TCR beta CDR3 regions were amplified from RNA transcripts. During a first-round RT-PCR of the TCR CDR3, the HTBI primer set was used. TCRdb reprocessed the multiplex PCR reads via MiXCR and lists one record per CDR3 protein. The sample shows roughly 200,000 distinct CDR3 sequences, less than 20% of them seen only once. Many counts were recorded for this clonotype. Its antigen is undetermined.

The clonotype comes from a woman between 50 and 59 years old with Graves' hyperthyroidism. Sequenced material: blood. This sequence joins TRBV27 and TRBJ2-7; 9 bases map to TRBD1. The chain's CDR3 is CASSFRGQGNEQYF. For the CDR3, the DNA is TGTGCCAGCAGTTTCCGTGGACAGGGGAACGAGCAGTACTTC.